This TCR beta chain was sequenced in a study of blood T cell repertoires in COVID-19. Study-wide context: Samples representing acute and convalescent COVID-19 were sourced from the United States, Italy and Spain. In each case, the material was cDNA or gDNA derived from T cells, B-cell-depleted T cells, or PBMCs.

Germline V gives CDR1 MGHRA, CDR2 YSYEKL. The CDR3 is 15 amino acids. Trimming left V 3 bases short and J 2 bases short, with 13 bases between. The table came from immunoSEQ multiplex PCR; TCRdb's copy has only in-frame clones and leaves some out. The sample records roughly 440,000 clones, around 89% being singletons. Recruited during active infection, patients (from Seattle) were subsequently followed longitudinally. The rearrangement joins TRBV4-1 to TRBJ1-2; D not certain. The TCR was taken from a woman in her fifties or sixties with COVID-19, enrolled during active disease. Sequences were obtained from peripheral blood. In DNA, the CDR3 is TGCGCCAGCAGCCATATCGGGTCCGGAAACTATGGCTACACCTTC. Its translation is CASSHIGSGNYGYTF.